These T cell receptor beta chains were read from a single sample in a study of blood T cell repertoires in COVID-19. Sequencing used immunoSEQ multiplex PCR; TCRdb keeps in-frame clones, though not all of them. Here the sample spans about 78,000 clones, about 89% being singletons. The sequenced material came from peripheral blood. These receptors were taken from a woman aged 60-75 years with acute or convalescent COVID-19. Each CDR3 is given with its conserved first and last residue. A D gene is named only where the DNA matches it firmly. Size is stated for part of the rows, as once, few or many counts, or as a class when the clone is expanded.

j_call	v_call	d_call	clone_size	cdr3_aa	cdr3_nt
TRBJ2-2	TRBV7-3	NA	NA	CASSFGQTPGELFF	TGTGCCAGCAGCTTTGGACAGACACCCGGGGAGCTGTTTTTT
TRBJ1-1	TRBV10-3	TRBD1	few	CAIREQGALGREAFF	TGTGCCATCAGGGAACAGGGGGCGCTTGGCCGGGAAGCTTTCTTT
TRBJ1-6	TRBV6-5	NA	NA	CASRQTAFERSPLHF	TGTGCCAGCAGACAGACGGCCTTCGAGAGATCACCCCTCCACTTT
TRBJ2-2	TRBV4-1	TRBD1	NA	CASSQEPGQGTGELFF	TGCGCCAGCAGCCAAGAACCGGGACAGGGCACCGGGGAGCTGTTTTTT
TRBJ2-3	TRBV10-3	TRBD1	NA	CAISPGGASTDTQYF	TGTGCCATCAGCCCAGGGGGAGCTAGCACAGATACGCAGTATTTT
TRBJ2-2	TRBV6-2/TRBV6-3	NA	few	CASSQGANTGELFF	TGTGCCAGCAGTCAGGGTGCAAACACCGGGGAGCTGTTTTTT
TRBJ1-5	TRBV18	NA	NA	CASSRSDMSGPQHF	TGTGCCAGCTCGAGAAGTGACATGAGCGGGCCCCAGCATTTT
TRBJ2-7	TRBV4-1	TRBD1	NA	CASSQMDRGYEQYF	TGCGCCAGCAGCCAAATGGACAGGGGCTACGAGCAGTACTTC
TRBJ1-1	TRBV25-1	NA	NA	CASSETDRPNTEAFF	TGTGCCAGCAGTGAAACAGACAGGCCGAACACTGAAGCTTTCTTT
TRBJ2-5	TRBV6-2/TRBV6-3	TRBD2	NA	CASSWGGTSRETQYF	TGTGCCAGCAGCTGGGGGGGGACTAGTCGGGAGACCCAGTACTTC
TRBJ1-2	TRBV6-6	NA	once	CASSSGGGATSYGYTF	TGTGCCAGCAGCTCCGGGGGGGGCGCGACTTCCTATGGCTACACCTTC
TRBJ2-5	TRBV18	NA	NA	CASSPRSYGRGETQYF	TGTGCCAGCTCACCACGAAGTTATGGCCGGGGAGAGACCCAGTACTTC
TRBJ1-2	TRBV6-5	NA	NA	CASSYSQEGGYTF	TGTGCCAGCAGTTACTCCCAGGAGGGTGGCTACACCTTC
TRBJ2-5	TRBV3-1/TRBV3-2	NA	NA	CASSRPQETQYF	TGTGCCAGCAGCCGGCCCCAAGAGACCCAGTACTTC
TRBJ2-1	TRBV5-1	NA	NA	CASSLTGSSYNEQFF	TGCGCCAGCAGCTTGACCGGGAGCTCCTACAATGAGCAGTTCTTC
TRBJ2-2	TRBV24-1	TRBD1	NA	CATSVTGDNTGELFF	TGTGCCACCAGTGTAACAGGGGACAACACCGGGGAGCTGTTTTTT
TRBJ1-1	TRBV7-2	NA	NA	CASSTQGNTEAFF	TGTGCCAGCAGCACCCAGGGGAACACTGAAGCTTTCTTT
TRBJ1-1	TRBV29-1	TRBD1	NA	CSVGTGDTEAFF	TGCAGCGTCGGTACAGGGGACACTGAAGCTTTCTTT
TRBJ2-2	TRBV24-1	NA	few	CATTASAVGELFF	TGTGCCACCACCGCAAGCGCTGTCGGGGAGCTGTTTTTT
TRBJ2-2	TRBV7-2	NA	NA	CASSLAKGSLKPTGELFF	TGTGCCAGCAGCTTAGCTAAAGGGAGCCTGAAACCCACCGGGGAGCTGTTTTTT
TRBJ2-3	TRBV19	TRBD2	NA	CASSIQRGGTNTQYF	TGTGCCAGTAGTATTCAGCGGGGGGGCACCAATACGCAGTATTTT
TRBJ1-5	TRBV19	NA	NA	CASSIPPSWQANQPQHF	TGTGCCAGTAGTATTCCCCCGAGTTGGCAGGCGAATCAGCCCCAGCATTTT
TRBJ2-7	TRBV28	NA	NA	CAGSPPFGEEQYF	TGTGCCGGCAGTCCCCCTTTCGGGGAAGAGCAGTACTTC
TRBJ1-1	TRBV10-3	TRBD1	NA	CAIKGQGYTEAFF	TGTGCCATCAAAGGACAGGGTTACACTGAAGCTTTCTTT
TRBJ2-7	TRBV7-2	NA	NA	CASSYSSGIYEQYF	TGTGCCAGCAGCTATAGTAGCGGAATATACGAGCAGTACTTC
TRBJ2-1	TRBV5-8	NA	NA	CASSMTSTPYNEQFF	TGTGCCAGCAGCATGACTTCAACCCCCTACAATGAGCAGTTCTTC
TRBJ2-1	TRBV24-1	TRBD2	NA	CATSDPHSGGPYNEQFF	TGTGCCACCAGTGACCCCCATAGCGGGGGGCCCTACAATGAGCAGTTCTTC
TRBJ2-3	TRBV5-1	NA	once	CASSLTGRSGTDTQYF	TGCGCCAGCAGCCTCACTGGTCGGTCCGGCACAGATACGCAGTATTTT
TRBJ2-2	TRBV27	TRBD2	once	CASSSGLAAGELFF	TGTGCCAGCAGTTCTGGACTAGCGGCTGGGGAGCTGTTTTTT
TRBJ1-4	TRBV2	TRBD1	NA	CASSEAQGAGEKLFF	TGTGCCAGCAGTGAAGCCCAGGGGGCAGGGGAAAAACTGTTTTTT
TRBJ2-5	TRBV28	TRBD1	NA	CASSLPYRGRETQYF	TGTGCCAGCAGTTTACCTTACAGGGGAAGGGAGACCCAGTACTTC
TRBJ1-1	TRBV2	NA	NA	CASSEVAAGTEAFF	TGTGCCAGCAGTGAGGTGGCAGCCGGGACTGAAGCTTTCTTT
TRBJ2-2	TRBV9	NA	NA	CASSTLADSGELFF	TGTGCCAGCAGCACACTAGCTGATTCCGGGGAGCTGTTTTTT
TRBJ2-2	TRBV7-6	TRBD1	NA	CASSRDRGNTGELFF	TGTGCCAGCAGCCGGGACAGGGGGAACACCGGGGAGCTGTTTTTT
TRBJ2-4	TRBV6-6	NA	NA	CASTNSLDIQYF	TGTGCCAGCACGAACAGCCTGGACATTCAGTACTTC
TRBJ2-7	TRBV28	TRBD2	NA	CASSLGLAGYEQYF	TGTGCCAGCAGTTTGGGGCTAGCGGGCTACGAGCAGTACTTC
TRBJ1-4	TRBV5-1	TRBD1	NA	CASSLDGSGGEKLFF	TGCGCCAGCAGCTTGGATGGTTCAGGGGGCGAAAAACTGTTTTTT
TRBJ2-3	TRBV11-2	NA	NA	CASSSARVAADTQYF	TGTGCCAGCAGCTCCGCGCGGGTAGCGGCAGATACGCAGTATTTT
TRBJ1-5	TRBV18	TRBD1	few	CASSPAGGNQPQHF	TGTGCCAGCTCACCAGCAGGGGGGAATCAGCCCCAGCATTTT
TRBJ2-5	TRBV27	NA	NA	CASSGSQETQYF	TGTGCCAGCAGCGGGTCTCAAGAGACCCAGTACTTC
TRBJ2-7	TRBV19	NA	few	CASSPTGYEQYF	TGTGCCAGTAGTCCCACGGGCTACGAGCAGTACTTC
TRBJ2-5	TRBV7-9	NA	NA	CASSPSRDSQETQYF	TGTGCCAGCAGCCCTTCAAGGGACTCCCAAGAGACCCAGTACTTC
TRBJ2-5	TRBV4-3	NA	NA	CASSQEASTLRETQYF	TGCGCCAGCAGCCAAGAAGCGAGCACCTTGAGGGAGACCCAGTACTTC
TRBJ1-2	TRBV2	TRBD1	NA	CASSKTGTGGGGYTF	TGTGCCAGCAGTAAAACCGGTACAGGGGGAGGAGGCTACACCTTC
TRBJ1-1	TRBV5-8	NA	NA	CASTQAYTEAFF	TGTGCCAGCACCCAAGCATACACTGAAGCTTTCTTT
TRBJ2-7	TRBV28	TRBD2	NA	CASSPTSGSYEQYF	TGTGCCAGCAGCCCCACTAGCGGCTCCTACGAGCAGTACTTC